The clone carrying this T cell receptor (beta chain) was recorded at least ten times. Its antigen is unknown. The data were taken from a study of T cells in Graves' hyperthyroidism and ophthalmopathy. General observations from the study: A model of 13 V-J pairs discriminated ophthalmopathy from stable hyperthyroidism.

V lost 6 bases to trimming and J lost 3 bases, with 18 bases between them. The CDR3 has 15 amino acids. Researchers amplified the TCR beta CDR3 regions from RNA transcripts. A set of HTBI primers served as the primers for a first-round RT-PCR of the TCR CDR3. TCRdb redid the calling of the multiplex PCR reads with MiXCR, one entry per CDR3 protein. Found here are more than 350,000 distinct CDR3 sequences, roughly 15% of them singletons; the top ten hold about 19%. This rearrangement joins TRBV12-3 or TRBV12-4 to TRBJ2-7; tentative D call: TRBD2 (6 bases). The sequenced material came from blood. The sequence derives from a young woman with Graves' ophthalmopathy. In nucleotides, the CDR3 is TGTGCCAGCAGCCTCGGGACTCTAAAGGGCTACGAGCAGTACTTC. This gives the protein CASSLGTLKGYEQYF.